This T cell receptor (beta chain) emerged from a study of T cells in tumors after PD-1 blockade. In the study overall: Patients had no prior checkpoint blockade, systemic immunosuppressants, or anti-cancer therapy within 4 weeks.

The CDR3 is made up of 16 amino acids. V shed 8 bases, J shed 2 bases, and the junction held 4 bases outside the gene matches. CDR1 and CDR2 from the germline V gene are SGHTA and FQGNSA. Some clones are missing from TCRdb's copy, which holds only in-frame ones; the method was immunoSEQ multiplex PCR. The data show 60,000 to 75,000 clones, with approximately 79% seen just once and approximately 4.8% held by the top ten. The chain joins TRBV7-2 to TRBJ2-2; 14 nucleotides match TRBD2. The clonotype was recovered from a human donor with basal cell carcinoma. The sequences come from PBMCs, collected after anti-PD-1 treatment. As DNA, the CDR3 is TGTGCCAGCCGGACTAGCGGGGGGAAAAACACCGGGGAGCTGTTTTTT. Amino acids: CASRTSGGKNTGELFF.